What follows are 12 T cell receptor beta chains derived from one specimen sequenced in a study of blood T cell repertoires in COVID-19. Assay used: immunoSEQ multiplex PCR; TCRdb lists only in-frame clones, some missing. The data show 200,000 to 250,000 clones, about four fifths seen once. Sequencing was carried out using peripheral blood. These receptors all stem from an elderly woman with acute or convalescent COVID-19.

On this clone itself: Different DNA sequences within this sample yield the same CDR3. This chain uses TRBV18 with TRBJ1-2, with D perhaps TRBD1 (5 bases). The V and J ends lost 3 bases and 2 bases respectively, with 7 bases between them. CDR1 is KGHSH and CDR2 is LQKENI in the germline V gene. The CDR3 contains 13 residues. As DNA, the CDR3 is TGTGCCAGCTCACCTGACAGAAACTATGGCTACACCTTC. Its protein is CASSPDRNYGYTF.

The chain has TRBV19 and TRBJ2-1; tentative D call: TRBD1 (5 bases). Trimming took 5 bases from V and 7 from J, leaving 12 bases between them. Germline-derived CDR1 and CDR2 are LNHDA and SQIVND (reference sequence). This CDR3 contains 13 residues. CDR3 coding DNA: TGTGCCAGTAGTGGGCAGGGATGGAATGAGCAGTTCTTC. Translation: CASSGQGWNEQFF.

This chain connects TRBV4-1 to TRBJ2-3; D remains unclear. Trimming stripped 1 base from V and 2 bases from J, with 7 bases between. Germline CDR1 MGHRA, CDR2 YSYEKL. CDR3 length: 14 amino acids. CDR3 in DNA: TGCGCCAGCAGCCAAGGCGAGTCCACAGATACGCAGTATTTT. This codes for CASSQGESTDTQYF.

The rearrangement joins TRBV15 to TRBJ2-1; 10 positions agree with TRBD2. This CDR3 is 16 amino acids long. Germline values: CDR1 LNHNV, CDR2 YYDKDF (reference sequence). Unmatched junction bases numbered 8, after V lost 3 bases and J lost 6 bases. CDR3 DNA: TGTGCCACCAGCAGGTTAACCAAGCGGGGGGGCAATGAGCAGTTCTTC. Protein: CATSRLTKRGGNEQFF.

The J gene is TRBJ1-3, the V gene TRBV9; 7 nucleotides agree with TRBD1. The CDR3 runs 13 residues. The germline V gene encodes CDR1 SGDLS and CDR2 YYNGEE. J was trimmed by 3 bases and V by 3 bases; bases with no gene match: 0. CDR3 in amino acids: CASSAGGGNTIYF. CDR3 bases: TGTGCCAGCAGCGCAGGGGGTGGAAACACCATATATTTT.

The DNA for the CDR3 is TGTGCCAGCAGTTCCGGACAGGTGACCTACGAGCAGTACTTC. Protein: CASSSGQVTYEQYF. This sequence joins TRBV27 and TRBJ2-7; 7 bases map to TRBD1. The V and J ends lost 4 bases and 2 bases, in that order; junction bases with no gene match: 5. Germline V gives CDR1 MNHEY, CDR2 SMNVEV (reference sequence). This CDR3 spans 14 amino acids.

The V call is TRBV6-6, the J call TRBJ2-7; D is perhaps TRBD1 (6 bases). This CDR3 spans 16 amino acids. The V gene's germline CDR1 is MNHNY and CDR2 SVGAGI (reference sequence). The ends were cut back, 5 bases at V and 4 bases at J, with 21 bases in the middle. CDR3 region: CASSPTQYRDSYEQYF. The CDR3 nucleotides read TGTGCCAGCAGTCCGACTCAATACAGGGATTCTTACGAGCAGTACTTC.

This chain connects TRBV6-5 to TRBJ1-5, with D possibly matching TRBD1 (6 bases). V shed 6 bases and J shed 6 bases, with 12 bases lying between them. Germline lookup yields CDR1 MNHEY and CDR2 SVGAGI. This CDR3 is built from 13 residues. The CDR3 spells CASRLTGSQPQHF. The CDR3 DNA sequence: TGTGCCAGCAGGCTAACAGGGAGTCAGCCCCAGCATTTT.

As to this clone: This same CDR3 is encoded by further DNA sequences in the sample. This chain uses TRBV7-2 with TRBJ1-2, with D perhaps matching TRBD1 (5 bases). The CDR3 extends over 14 amino acids. V shed 3 bases and J shed 3 bases, with 11 bases lying between them. Germline V gene data show CDR1 as SGHTA and CDR2 as FQGNSA. CDR3 nucleotides: TGTGCCAGCAGCTTGGCCAGGGAGGACTATGGCTACACCTTC. Protein sequence: CASSLAREDYGYTF.

The rearrangement links TRBV14 to TRBJ1-1, with D hard to call. This CDR3 is 14 amino acids long. The germline gives CDR1 SGHDN, CDR2 FVKESK. V was trimmed by 1 base and J by 1 base, leaving 7 bases between them. CDR3 protein: CASSQGVPNTEAFF. CDR3 coding DNA: TGTGCCAGCAGCCAAGGAGTTCCGAACACTGAAGCTTTCTTT. The whole variable domain, remainder taken from reference TRBV14 and TRBJ1-1, is EAGVTQFPSHSVIEKGQTVTLRCDPISGHDNLYWYRRVMGKEIKFLLHFVKESKQDESGMPNNRFLAERTGGTYSTLKVQPAELEDSGVYFCASSQGVPNTEAFFGQGTRLTVV.

The chain is built from TRBV28 and TRBJ1-1; TRBD1 might be the D (5 bases). CDR1 MDHEN and CDR2 SYDVKM come from the germline V gene. Trimming removed 5 bases from V and 11 bases from J, with 12 bases in between. The CDR3 totals 11 residues. CDR3 sequence reads: CASSITGGAFF. The DNA for the CDR3 is TGTGCCAGCAGTATCACCGGGGGGGCTTTCTTT.

The rearrangement links TRBV5-1 to TRBJ1-1; possibly TRBD1 for D (5 bases). The V gene lost 3 bases and the J gene lost 0 bases, with 9 bases spanning the gap. Germline lookup yields CDR1 SGHRS and CDR2 YFSETQ. The CDR3 has 14 residues. CDR3 region: CASSWRGLNTEAFF. The CDR3, as DNA: TGCGCCAGCAGCTGGAGGGGTTTGAACACTGAAGCTTTCTTT.